This TCR beta chain emerged from a study of cytomegalovirus exposure and HLA in healthy donors. Only one count was recorded for this clone. Its antigen remains unknown. Study-level points and caveats: Reports indicated that the classifier achieved high specificity and sensitivity in diagnosing cytomegalovirus status.

The PCR ran on 60 Vbeta and 13 Jbeta primers. Sequencing used immunoSEQ multiplex PCR; TCRdb keeps in-frame clones, though not all of them. This repertoire shows about 100,000 clones, roughly 80% found once; its top ten account for roughly 5%. Trimming took 4 bases from V and 4 from J, leaving 10 bases between them. The CDR3 extends over 14 amino acids. Looked up from germline, CDR1 is SNHLY and CDR2 is FYNNEI. The chain carries TRBV2 and TRBJ2-2, with D perhaps TRBD1 (6 bases). The receptor was derived from a female donor in good health and CMV-seropositive. Sequenced input: PBMCs. The CDR3 sequence is CASSGGTSTGELFF. The CDR3 DNA follows: TGTGCCAGCAGTGGGGGGACATCCACCGGGGAGCTGTTTTTT.